This TCR beta chain was identified in a study of blood T cell repertoires in COVID-19. Per the study methods: Amplification of reference gene primers was used by the study to estimate nucleated cell counts. Assay: immunoSEQ multiplex PCR; the TCRdb copy retains only in-frame clones and omits some. That table supplies the V and J calls and clone size; D and trimming were determined from the DNA. The sample lists roughly 78,000 clones; around 80% were seen once. A few counts support this clone. The V gene's germline CDR1 is SGHNT and CDR2 YENEEA. Trimming took 5 bases from V and 10 from J, leaving 18 bases between them. The CDR3 loop spans 14 amino acids.

V usage is TRBV11-3 and J usage is TRBJ2-1; TRBD1 is a possible D gene (8 bases). The TCR was taken from a man between 45 and 60 years old with COVID-19, enrolled during active disease. Sequencing was carried out using peripheral blood. The DNA for the CDR3 is TGTGCCAGCAGCACGTCGACAGGGGAGGGCGAGCAGTTCTTC. The encoded protein is CASSTSTGEGEQFF.